What follows is one T cell receptor (beta chain) and its context. Its antigen remains unidentified. Assay used: immunoSEQ multiplex PCR; TCRdb lists only in-frame clones, some missing. The sample has about 73,000 clones; about nine tenths are singletons. CDR1 is SGHRS and CDR2 is YFSETQ in the germline V gene. The CDR3 is 15 residues long. Trimming removed 4 bases at V and 5 bases at J, with 17 bases between. The entry originates in a study of OX40 agonist ivuxolimab in advanced cancers. On the study more broadly: Patients were treated with ivuxolimab, an agonistic anti-OX40 (CD134) antibody. Broader study findings: Some patients without response likewise showed low normalized clonal expansion. Clonal expansion by week 6 occurred in CD4+ and CD8+ blood T cells (at 0.1 to 3.0 mg/kg).

This receptor was identified in an adult with an advanced solid tumor such as melanoma, head and neck, liver or kidney cancer. The chain combines TRBV5-1 with TRBJ2-3; D may be TRBD1 or TRBD2 (7 bases each). Sample: CD4+ or CD8+ T cells sorted from blood, taken in a trial of the OX40 agonist ivuxolimab. The CDR3 loop reads CASSLRQGGGDTQYF. The CDR3 region has the DNA TGCGCCAGCAGCCTGCGACAGGGCGGGGGAGATACGCAGTATTTT.